This TCR beta chain was captured in a study of blood T cell repertoires in COVID-19 (dated by TCRdb to 2018 to 2021). Regarding the study in general: Samples from collaborators originated in the United States, Italy and Spain and spanned both the acute and convalescent phases of COVID-19. The prospective study material was composed of cDNA or gDNA derived from T cells, B-cell-depleted T cells, or PBMCs. Subjects who had been exposed to COVID-19, were actively infected with it, or had recovered from it provided the deeply sampled blood TCRbeta repertoires that made up the dataset. A freely available public database, intended as a resource for researchers studying the immune response to SARS-CoV-2, is where the repertoires were released. The samples were drawn from two sources: the first 160 participants of the ongoing ImmuneRACE study, and 1,254 subjects contributed by 6 global collaborators. A de-identified subject ID, COVID-19 status, age in years and sex were almost always included in the sample metadata. HLA class I and class II types, where available, came from metadata supplied by the sample provider rather than from assay-based typing. What the work shows at the level of the full study, not this receptor alone: The quantity of clinical and demographic metadata differed by source and by participant and was supplied without curation.

TCRbeta CDR3 regions were amplified from genomic DNA using the immunoSEQ Assay, a bias-controlled multiplex PCR. The paper's data handling went like this. Within the assay, amplification of reference gene primers was used to estimate how many nucleated cells each sample contained. Sequence reads were collapsed and filtered to measure the absolute abundance of every unique TCRbeta CDR3 rearrangement. For each sample, productive Simpson clonality was calculated as the square root of Simpson's diversity index across productive rearrangements. This immuneACCESS table, as held by TCRdb, lists in-frame sequences with V and J called but not all clones. Of the missing ones, under half trace to an unresolved V gene in checked studies; the others have no known cause. V, J and clone size were drawn from that table, and D and trimming were deduced from the DNA. Here the sample has more than 200,000 clones; over 80% occur a single time. The ten largest account for approximately 2% of the sample.

The CDR1 and CDR2 encoded by the germline V gene are MDHEN and SYDVKM. V has 3 bases trimmed and J has 7 bases trimmed; junction bases matching no gene number 7. The CDR3 holds 16 amino acids from the cysteine to the phenylalanine. Only CDR3 DNA remains: 48 bases, in frame from the first base. In the prospective study, participants were roughly 18 to 100 years old, resided in about two dozen geographic areas of the United States, and were enrolled through a virtual design. Cohort assignment in the prospective study relied on participant-reported clinical history from a screening survey and a study questionnaire. ImmuneRACE Cohort 3 recovered participants were defined by two consecutive negative NP/OP PCR tests, healthcare professional clearance, or symptom resolution. In the prospective study, mobile phlebotomists collected whole blood, serum and a nasopharyngeal or oropharyngeal swab from each participant. Additional blood draws and questionnaires over an approximately two-month period could optionally be provided by prospective study participants. Before DNA extraction, blood samples from the prospective study were shipped at room temperature or frozen.

Notes on this clone: Its target antigen remains unknown. No much larger clonotype is one base removed from it; base qualities were not supplied.

In this chain, TRBV28 is recombined with TRBJ2-1; a stretch of 12 junction bases matches TRBD2. The clonotype originates from a young woman who had recovered from COVID-19. Sequencing was done on a sample of PBMCs or T cells enriched from blood (not recorded which). The nucleotide sequence is given as TGTGCCAGCAGTTTTTATGGACTAGCGGGACGTAATGAGCAGTTCTTC. Its product reads: CASSFYGLAGRNEQFF.